This TCR beta chain came from a study of T cell clones after liver transplantation. At the level of the study: Patients counted as tolerant after at least one year off all immunosuppression, enzymes not exceeding twice normal.

Sequenced by immunoSEQ multiplex PCR; TCRdb stores in-frame clones only, minus some. Of roughly 20,000 clones listed, 80% to 90% are singletons. V lost 5 bases and J 2 bases, leaving 20 bases between the germline ends. Germline V gene lookup returns CDR1 SGHNT and CDR2 YENEEA. The CDR3 consists of 17 residues. The clonotype originates from a human donor who received a liver transplant. The input for sequencing was CD8+ T cells from blood, taken before liver transplant. This sequence joins TRBV11-3 and TRBJ2-3; a possible D gene is TRBD1 (5 bases). In nucleotides, the CDR3 is TGTGCCAGCAGCCTATCCTCACGACAGTCGCACACAGATACGCAGTATTTT. Translation: CASSLSSRQSHTDTQYF. The full variable domain, with the rest looked up from reference TRBV11-3 and TRBJ2-3, is EAGVVQSPRYKIIEKKQPVAFWCNPISGHNTLYWYLQNLGQGPELLIRYENEEAVDDSQLPKDRFSAERLKGVDSTLKIQPAELGDSAVYLCASSLSSRQSHTDTQYFGPGTRLTVL.